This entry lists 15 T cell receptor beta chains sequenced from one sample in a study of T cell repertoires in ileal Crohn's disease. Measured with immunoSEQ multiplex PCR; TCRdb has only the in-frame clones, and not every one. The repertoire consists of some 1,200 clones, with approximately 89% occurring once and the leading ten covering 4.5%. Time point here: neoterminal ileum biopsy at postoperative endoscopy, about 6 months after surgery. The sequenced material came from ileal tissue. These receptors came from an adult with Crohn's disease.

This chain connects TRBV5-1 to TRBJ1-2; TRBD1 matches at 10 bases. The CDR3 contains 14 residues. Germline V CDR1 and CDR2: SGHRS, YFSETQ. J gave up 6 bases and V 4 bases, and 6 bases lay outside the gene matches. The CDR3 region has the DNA TGCGCCAGCAGCCTCGACAGGGGGCTAGATGGCTACACCTTC. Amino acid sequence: CASSLDRGLDGYTF.

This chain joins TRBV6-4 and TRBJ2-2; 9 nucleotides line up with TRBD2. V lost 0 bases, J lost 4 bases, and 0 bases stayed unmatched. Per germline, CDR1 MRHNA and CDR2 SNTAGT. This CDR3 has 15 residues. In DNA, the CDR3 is TGTGCCAGCAGTGACTCTAGCGGGGGCACCGGGGAGCTGTTTTTT. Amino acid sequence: CASSDSSGGTGELFF.

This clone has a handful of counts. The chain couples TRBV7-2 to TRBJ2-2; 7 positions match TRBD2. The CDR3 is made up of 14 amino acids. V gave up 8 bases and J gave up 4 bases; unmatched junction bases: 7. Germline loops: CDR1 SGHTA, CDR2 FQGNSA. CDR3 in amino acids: CASLRGEGTGELFF. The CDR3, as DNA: TGTGCCAGCCTACGGGGGGAGGGCACCGGGGAGCTGTTTTTT. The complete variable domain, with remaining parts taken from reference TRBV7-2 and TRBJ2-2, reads GAGVSQSPSNKVTEKGKDVELRCDPISGHTALYWYRQSLGQGLEFLIYFQGNSAPDKSGLPSDRFSAERTGGSVSTLTIQRTQQEDSAVYLCASLRGEGTGELFFGEGSRLTVL.

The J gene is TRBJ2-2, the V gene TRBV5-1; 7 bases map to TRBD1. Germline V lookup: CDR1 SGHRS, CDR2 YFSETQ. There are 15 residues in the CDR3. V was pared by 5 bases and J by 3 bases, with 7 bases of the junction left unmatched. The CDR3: CASRSGGTDTGELFF. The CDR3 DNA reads TGCGCCAGCAGGTCAGGGGGAACGGACACCGGGGAGCTGTTTTTT.

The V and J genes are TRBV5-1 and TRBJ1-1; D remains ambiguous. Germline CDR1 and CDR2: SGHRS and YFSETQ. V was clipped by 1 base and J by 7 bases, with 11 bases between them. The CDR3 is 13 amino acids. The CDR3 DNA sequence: TGCGCCAGCAGCTTGACCATTTCGGGTGAAGCTTTCTTT. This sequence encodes CASSLTISGEAFF.

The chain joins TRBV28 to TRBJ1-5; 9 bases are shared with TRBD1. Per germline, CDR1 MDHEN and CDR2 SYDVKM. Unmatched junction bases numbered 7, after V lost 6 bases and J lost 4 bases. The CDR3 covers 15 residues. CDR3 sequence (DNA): TGTGCCAGCAGCTGGGGACAGGGTGCAAATCAGCCCCAGCATTTT. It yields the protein CASSWGQGANQPQHF.

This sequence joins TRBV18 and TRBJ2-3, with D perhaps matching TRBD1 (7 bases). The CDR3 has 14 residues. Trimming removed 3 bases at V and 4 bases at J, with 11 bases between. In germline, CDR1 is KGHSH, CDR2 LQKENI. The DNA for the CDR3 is TGTGCCAGCTCACCCGCAGGGGGGTCAGATACGCAGTATTTT. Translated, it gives CASSPAGGSDTQYF.

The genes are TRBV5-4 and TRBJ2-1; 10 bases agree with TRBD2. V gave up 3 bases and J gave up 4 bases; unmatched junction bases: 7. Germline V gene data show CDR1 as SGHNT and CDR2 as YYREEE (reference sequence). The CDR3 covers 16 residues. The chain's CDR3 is CASSSDSSGGYNEQFF. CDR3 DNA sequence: TGTGCCAGCAGCTCAGACTCTAGCGGGGGTTACAATGAGCAGTTCTTC.

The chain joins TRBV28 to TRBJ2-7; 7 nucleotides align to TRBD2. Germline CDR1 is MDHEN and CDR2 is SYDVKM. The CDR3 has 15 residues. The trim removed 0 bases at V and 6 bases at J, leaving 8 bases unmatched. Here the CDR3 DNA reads TGTGCCAGCAGTTTATGGGGGGGGGAAATGACCGAGCAGTACTTC. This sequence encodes CASSLWGGEMTEQYF.

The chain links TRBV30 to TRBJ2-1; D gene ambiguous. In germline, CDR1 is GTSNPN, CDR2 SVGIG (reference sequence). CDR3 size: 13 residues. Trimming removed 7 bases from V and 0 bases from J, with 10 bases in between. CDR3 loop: CASSELSYNEQFF. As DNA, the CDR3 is TGTGCCTCCTCCGAACTCTCCTACAATGAGCAGTTCTTC.

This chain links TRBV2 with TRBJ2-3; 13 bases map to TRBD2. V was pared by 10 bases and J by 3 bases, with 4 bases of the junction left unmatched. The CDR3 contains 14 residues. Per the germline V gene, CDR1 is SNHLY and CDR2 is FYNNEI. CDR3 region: CATGLAGVTDTQYF. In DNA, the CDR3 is TGTGCCACCGGACTAGCGGGAGTAACAGATACGCAGTATTTT. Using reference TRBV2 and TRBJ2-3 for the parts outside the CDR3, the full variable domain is EPEVTQTPSHQVTQMGQEVILRCVPISNHLYFYWYRQILGQKVEFLVSFYNNEISEKSEIFDDQFSVERPDGSNFTLKIRSTKLEDSAMYFCATGLAGVTDTQYFGPGTRLTVL.

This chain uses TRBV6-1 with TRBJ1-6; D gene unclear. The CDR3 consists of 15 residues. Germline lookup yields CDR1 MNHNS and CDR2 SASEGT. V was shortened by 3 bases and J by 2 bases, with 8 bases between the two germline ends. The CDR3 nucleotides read TGTGCCAGCAGTGAGGGAGCGACCTATAATTCACCCCTCCACTTT. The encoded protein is CASSEGATYNSPLHF.

In nucleotides, the CDR3 is TGTGCCAGCAGTGAAGGTTTGGCTAGCGGAACAGATACGCAGTATTTT. This codes for CASSEGLASGTDTQYF. The rearrangement uses TRBV6-1 and TRBJ2-3, with TRBD2 matching 7 bases. There are 16 residues in the CDR3. Per germline, CDR1 MNHNS and CDR2 SASEGT. The V and J ends lost 1 base and 3 bases, in that order; junction bases with no gene match: 7.

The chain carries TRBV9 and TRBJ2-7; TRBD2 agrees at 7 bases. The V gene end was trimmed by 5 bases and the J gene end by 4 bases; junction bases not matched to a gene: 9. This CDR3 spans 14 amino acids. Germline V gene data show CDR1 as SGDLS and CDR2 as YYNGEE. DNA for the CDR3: TGTGCCAGCAGTGGGGGGGGAATCGGATACGAGCAGTACTTC. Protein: CASSGGGIGYEQYF.

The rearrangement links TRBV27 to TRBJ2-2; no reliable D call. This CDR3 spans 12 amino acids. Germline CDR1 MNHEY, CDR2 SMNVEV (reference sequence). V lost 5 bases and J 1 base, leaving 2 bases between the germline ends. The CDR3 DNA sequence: TGTGCCAGCAGTCAGAACACCGGGGAGCTGTTTTTT. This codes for CASSQNTGELFF.